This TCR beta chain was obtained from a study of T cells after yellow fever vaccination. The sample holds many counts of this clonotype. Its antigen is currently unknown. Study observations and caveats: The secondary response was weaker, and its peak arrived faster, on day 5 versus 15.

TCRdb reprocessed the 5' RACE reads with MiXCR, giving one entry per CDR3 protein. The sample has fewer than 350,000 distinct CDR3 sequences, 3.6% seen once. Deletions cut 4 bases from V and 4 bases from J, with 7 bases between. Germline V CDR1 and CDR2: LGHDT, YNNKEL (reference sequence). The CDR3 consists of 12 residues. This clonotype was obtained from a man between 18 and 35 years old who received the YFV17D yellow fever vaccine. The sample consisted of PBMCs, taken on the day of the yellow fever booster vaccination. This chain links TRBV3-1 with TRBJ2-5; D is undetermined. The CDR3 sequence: CASSPLGETQYF. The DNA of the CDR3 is TGTGCCAGCAGCCCCCTGGGAGAGACCCAGTACTTC.